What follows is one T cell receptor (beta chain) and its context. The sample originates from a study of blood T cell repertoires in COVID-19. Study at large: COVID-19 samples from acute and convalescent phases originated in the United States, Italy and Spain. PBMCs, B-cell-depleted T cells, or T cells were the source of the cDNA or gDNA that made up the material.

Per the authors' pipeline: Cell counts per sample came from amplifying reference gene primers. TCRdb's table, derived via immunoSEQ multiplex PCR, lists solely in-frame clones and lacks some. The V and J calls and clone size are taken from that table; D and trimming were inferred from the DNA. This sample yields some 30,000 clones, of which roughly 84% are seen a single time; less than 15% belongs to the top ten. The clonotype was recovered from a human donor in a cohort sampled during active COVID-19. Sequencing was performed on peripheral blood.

Here the CDR3 reads CASRSAATEAFF. In nucleotides, the CDR3 is TGTGCCAGCAGATCAGCGGCCACTGAAGCTTTCTTT. J is TRBJ1-1 and V is TRBV7-9; D is undetermined. With 6 bases removed from V and 4 bases from J, the gap between germline ends came to 9 bases. Looked up from germline, CDR1 is SEHNR and CDR2 is FQNEAQ (reference sequence). CDR3 length equals 12 residues. Combining the CDR3 with reference TRBV7-9 and TRBJ1-1 gives the whole variable domain DTGVSQNPRHKITKRGQNVTFRCDPISEHNRLYWYRQTLGQGPEFLTYFQNEAQLEKSRLLSDRFSAERPKGSFSTLEIQRTEQGDSAMYLCASRSAATEAFFGQGTRLTVV.